Below, 9 T cell receptor beta chains from the same sample are listed, as sequenced in a study of T cell responses to AZD1222 COVID-19 vaccine. Clones were read by immunoSEQ multiplex PCR, and TCRdb kept only the in-frame ones, dropping some. Among roughly 56,000 clones, about four fifths were seen once, and the ten largest hold around 28%. The source material was peripheral blood, sampled 28 days after the second AZD1222 dose. Source of these receptors: an adult who received the AZD1222 COVID-19 vaccine.

This clone was found once. The chain links TRBV27 to TRBJ2-3; D is perhaps TRBD2 (6 bases). The ends were cut back, 2 bases at V and 4 bases at J, with 13 bases in the middle. Germline V gene sequence: CDR1 MNHEY, CDR2 SMNVEV (reference sequence). The CDR3 loop spans 15 amino acids. CDR3 coding DNA: TGTGCCAGCAGTTTAGTCGGGAGTAGGGCAGATACGCAGTATTTT. It codes for CASSLVGSRADTQYF.

The CDR3 protein is CASSSEGADTGELFF. In DNA form, the CDR3 reads TGTGCCAGCAGTTCGGAGGGGGCGGATACCGGGGAGCTGTTTTTT. The rearrangement joins TRBV6-5 to TRBJ2-2; TRBD1 is a possible D gene (7 bases). Germline lookup yields CDR1 MNHEY and CDR2 SVGAGI. Between the trimmed V and J ends, which lost 4 bases and 5 bases, there was a span of 14 bases. CDR3 length: 15 residues.

The chain carries TRBV7-9 and TRBJ1-4; D may be TRBD1 (6 bases). Germline loops: CDR1 SEHNR, CDR2 FQNEAQ (reference sequence). This CDR3 region has 16 residues. Trimming took 2 bases from V and 10 from J, leaving 20 bases between them. The CDR3 DNA follows: TGTGCCAGCAGCTTAACTGGGGGCGAGTTAATGACAAAACTGTTTTTT. Translated, it gives CASSLTGGELMTKLFF.

The J gene is TRBJ1-5, the V gene TRBV2; D is unclear. The CDR3 contains 13 residues. In germline, CDR1 is SNHLY, CDR2 FYNNEI. Trimming removed 6 bases from V and 6 bases from J, with 12 bases in between. Here the CDR3 reads CASRAEIVQPQHF. In DNA form, the CDR3 reads TGTGCCAGCAGGGCCGAGATTGTTCAGCCCCAGCATTTT.

The J gene is TRBJ1-2, the V gene TRBV6-2 or TRBV6-3; the D is unclear. The length of the CDR3 is 11 residues. Trimming left V 2 bases short and J 9 bases short, with 7 bases between. The germline CDR1 and CDR2 sequences are MNHEY and SVGEGT. The CDR3 loop reads CASSYGNSYTF. CDR3 coding DNA: TGTGCCAGCAGTTACGGCAATAGCTACACCTTC.

The CDR3 nucleotides are TGCGCCAGCAGCCAAGATCTCCACGGGATTAGACATGAGCAGTTCTTC. As protein: CASSQDLHGIRHEQFF. The chain is built from TRBV4-1 and TRBJ2-1; TRBD2 might be the D (5 bases). Germline assignment: CDR1 MGHRA and CDR2 YSYEKL. CDR3 length equals 16 residues. V lost 0 bases to trimming and J lost 8 bases, with 17 bases between them.

This chain uses TRBV6-5 with TRBJ2-3, with no clear D. Trimming removed 4 bases from V and 4 bases from J, with 12 bases in between. The CDR3 contains 14 residues. Germline V gene sequence: CDR1 MNHEY, CDR2 SVGAGI. In DNA, the CDR3 is TGTGCCAGCAGTTCCGGACGGAGAGCAGATACGCAGTATTTT. Translated: CASSSGRRADTQYF.

This chain connects TRBV6-5 to TRBJ2-5; D remains ambiguous. CDR1 MNHEY and CDR2 SVGAGI come from the germline V gene. Trimming shortened V by 1 base and J by 1 base, and 10 bases separated the two germline ends. This CDR3 comprises 15 residues. The CDR3: CASSYFLGSQETQYF. The CDR3 nucleotides read TGTGCCAGCAGTTACTTTTTAGGGTCCCAAGAGACCCAGTACTTC.

The rearrangement links TRBV24-1 to TRBJ2-1, with 9 bases that match TRBD1. Germline V CDR1 and CDR2: KGHDR, SFDVKD. The trim removed 8 bases at V and 10 bases at J, leaving 11 bases unmatched. This CDR3 has 14 residues. CDR3 sequence (DNA): TGTGCCACCACCCCCGGGACAGGGTTTTTGGAGCAGTTCTTC. Residues: CATTPGTGFLEQFF.